A single sample gave rise to the 9 T cell receptor beta chains below, sequenced in a study of CD8 T cells in ankylosing spondylitis (dated by TCRdb to 2016 to 2017). Library preparation used 5' RACE. TCRdb names Illumina HiSeq 2500 as the instrument used. TCRdb reprocessing: public reads trimmed at Q25 with fastp, clones called with MiXCR, in-frame beta chains kept. Rows merge per CDR3 protein into single entries with the most common DNA and genes. This sample lists roughly 250,000 distinct CDR3 sequences; 8% to 9.5% were detected once. Almost 7% of the sample lies in the top ten. Sequencing was done on a sample of blood, either unsorted or a sorted T cell fraction (not recorded which). The source is a male donor with ankylosing spondylitis or in good health (not recorded which).

The genes are TRBV15 and TRBJ2-2; 7 nucleotides agree with TRBD1. The CDR3 runs 16 residues. V lost 3 bases to trimming and J lost 4 bases; unmatched junction nucleotides: 8. Germline CDR1 is LNHNV and CDR2 is YYDKDF (reference sequence). The CDR3 loop reads CATSSSRGYLTGELFF. For the CDR3, the DNA is TGTGCCACCAGCAGCAGCAGGGGGTACCTCACCGGGGAGCTGTTTTTT.

This clonotype occurred many times. The chain couples TRBV5-1 to TRBJ2-3; D ambiguous. V shed 0 bases and J shed 7 bases, with 6 bases lying between them. CDR1 SGHRS and CDR2 YFSETQ come from the germline V gene. The CDR3 contains 12 residues. CDR3 nucleotides: TGCGCCAGCAGCTTGGAGGGCAATACGCAGTATTTT. It is translated as CASSLEGNTQYF.

This clonotype was counted at least ten times. V is TRBV29-1 and J is TRBJ2-7, with D unclear. This CDR3 comprises 13 residues. From germline, CDR1 is SQVTM and CDR2 ANQGSEA. Trimming stripped 7 bases from V and 0 bases from J, with 13 bases between. This chain's CDR3 is CSAVRWNSYEQYF. CDR3 bases: TGCAGCGCCGTACGCTGGAACTCCTACGAGCAGTACTTC.

This clonotype was observed at least ten times. The chain carries TRBV20-1 and TRBJ2-2; no firm D call. The CDR3 is 14 amino acids. The V end was cut by 5 bases, the J end by 6 bases, with 16 bases between. Germline CDR1 DFQATT, CDR2 SNEGSKA (reference sequence). The CDR3 spells CSARSNKGAGELFF. The CDR3, as DNA: TGCAGTGCTCGATCCAATAAGGGTGCCGGGGAGCTGTTTTTT.

The table lists this clonotype with many counts. The gene calls are TRBV5-1 and TRBJ1-1; D ambiguous. The CDR3 totals 11 residues. V was trimmed by 2 bases and J by 7 bases, leaving 6 bases between them. CDR1 SGHRS and CDR2 YFSETQ come from the germline V gene. CDR3 bases: TGCGCCAGCAGCTTCTCGGGTGAAGCTTTCTTT. It encodes CASSFSGEAFF.

This clonotype was picked up many times. CDR3 loop: CASSRDRGHAGELFF. The CDR3 DNA sequence: TGTGCCAGCAGCCGGGACAGGGGGCATGCCGGGGAGCTGTTTTTT. This chain links TRBV5-6 with TRBJ2-2, with 12 nucleotides matching TRBD1. The CDR3 has 15 amino acids. The V segment lost 4 bases and the J segment 6 bases; nucleotides outside the gene matches: 4. Germline values: CDR1 SGHDT, CDR2 YYEEEE.

This clonotype has at least ten counts. The rearrangement uses TRBV7-9 and TRBJ2-7; 7 bases are shared with TRBD1. Germline assignment: CDR1 SEHNR and CDR2 FQNEAQ (reference sequence). The CDR3 contains 15 residues. Losses at the gene ends were 4 bases for V and 7 bases for J; bases not matched to a gene: 13. DNA for the CDR3: TGTGCCAGCAGCTCTATGACAGGGTTCGTGGGTGAGCAGTACTTC. This codes for CASSSMTGFVGEQYF.

This clonotype has ten or more counts. This chain uses TRBV6-2 or TRBV6-3 with TRBJ2-7; D is unresolved. V lost 5 bases, J lost 0 bases, and 17 bases lay in between. CDR1 MNHEY and CDR2 SVGEGT come from the germline V gene. This CDR3 is 16 amino acids long. CDR3 bases: TGTGCCAGCAGTGCAAACGACGTGTTCAGCTCCTACGAGCAGTACTTC. This translates into CASSANDVFSSYEQYF.

This clonotype was detected many times. The chain has TRBV12-3 or TRBV12-4 and TRBJ2-7; 8 bases map to TRBD2. With 2 bases clipped from V and 3 bases from J, the junction kept 3 bases outside the gene matches. The CDR3 extends over 14 amino acids. CDR3 residues: CASSLSGRIYEQYF. CDR3 DNA sequence: TGTGCCAGCAGTTTAAGCGGGAGAATCTACGAGCAGTACTTC.